This T cell receptor (beta chain) is drawn from a study of T cells in Graves' hyperthyroidism and ophthalmopathy (dated by TCRdb to the late 2010s). About the investigation overall: Peripheral blood samples were taken at the time of initial diagnosis, prior to any treatment. TCR V-J signatures able to tell the groups apart were searched for in a discovery cohort of 100 patients, of whom more than 40 had Graves' ophthalmopathy and about 55 had stable Graves' hyperthyroidism. Whether ophthalmopathy could be predicted prospectively was tested in an independent validation cohort made up of some 20 hyperthyroidism patients plus 17 patients who later progressed to ophthalmopathy. The approximately 95 discovery patients were divided at random into training and test sets in a 7:3 ratio. Thyroid tissue and blood T-cell repertoires from about six Graves' hyperthyroidism patients were also compared in the study. After blood sampling, hyperthyroidism patients were treated with methimazole at a starting dose of 30 mg daily, and ophthalmopathy patients were treated with high-dose intravenous methylprednisolone. According to the paper, TCR Vbeta CDR3 sequencing was carried out on approximately 140 peripheral blood samples, which came from under 50 ophthalmopathy, around 74 hyperthyroidism and about 17 progressor patients. The study at large found these results: No statistical method was used to fix the sample size in advance, and group allocation was not hidden from the investigators. Blood samples also contained most of the expanded thyroid clonotypes (frequency above 0.001), which suggests that blood repertoires may reflect thyroid immune responses. A model built on a 13 V-J signature distinguished ophthalmopathy from stable hyperthyroidism, reaching around 87% sensitivity and around 81% specificity in cross-validation and 80%/75% in testing. In validation, progression to ophthalmopathy was predicted by the model with 70% to 71% sensitivity and roughly 72% specificity, a median of about 6.8 months before onset.

In the ophthalmopathy patients, disease was moderately to severely active, with a Clinical Activity Score of 3 or more, a NOSPECS grade of 4 or more, and a duration of less than 3 months. Exclusion was applied to patients with uncontrolled infections, other autoimmune diseases, pregnancy or lactation. Diagnoses were based on clinical symptoms, serum thyroxine and TRAb, thyroid ultrasound and orbital computed tomography. PBMCs were isolated from about 9.2 ml of fresh peripheral blood by Ficoll-Paque density gradient centrifugation. Trizol reagent was used to extract total RNA, and RNA quality was then checked on an Agilent 2100 Bioanalyzer. A word on this clonotype: This clone's antigen is unknown. No base quality information exists; no much larger clone differs at one position.

The TCR beta CDR3 regions were amplified from RNA transcripts. A first-round RT-PCR of the TCR CDR3 used the HTBI primer set with the Qiagen OneStep RT-PCR kit. Libraries were constructed in a second round of multiplex PCR, after which size selection and purification were carried out. The libraries were sequenced on an Illumina HiSeq2000 using paired-end 100 bp reads. From the authors' description of their analysis: SOAPnuke was used to process the raw data, removing reads that contained adapters or uncalled bases, had a mean Phred below 15, or lacked an exact match to the constant primer or identifier. High-quality paired reads were merged with COPE v1.2.5, and unique nucleotide sequences were defined as clonotypes. Clonotypes were aligned to IMGT TRBV, TRBD and TRBJ reference segments using MiTCR v1.1. The analysis included only V-J combinations with a frequency above 0.0001, which together covered around 99% of the repertoires. A TCS score was defined as the ratio of F50 (clonal expansion) to E x V (chaos), with BLOSUM62-based TCRdist applied between CDR3 peptides within each V-J. Welch's t-statistics and random forest reduced roughly 540 V-J features to 13, which were used in a naive Bayes classifier (R e1071). The public reads were reprocessed in TCRdb via fastp at Q25 and MiXCR, keeping in-frame beta chains. Under each unique CDR3 protein, matching rows form one entry showing the most common genes and DNA. The V and J calls here are based on TCRdb, not the publication. The sample table records fewer than 750,000 distinct CDR3 sequences; 13% to 15% of these occur just once. The leading ten clones occupy around 12% of the sample.

V drops 4 bases and J drops 9 bases, leaving 17 bases in between. Spanning cysteine to phenylalanine, the CDR3 consists of 14 amino acids. Of the read, only the CDR3 DNA is kept; its 42 bases are in frame from base 1. Per the germline V gene, SGHRS is the CDR1 and YFSETQ is the CDR2. In this chain, TRBV5-1 is recombined with TRBJ1-3; TRBD1 is possibly the D segment (6 matching bases). This TCR was sampled from a woman between 50 and 59 years old with Graves' ophthalmopathy. The sample taken for sequencing was blood. The CDR3 loop reads CASSLDRSEVTIYF. The nucleotide sequence reads as follows: TGCGCCAGCAGCCTAGACAGGAGCGAAGTCACCATATATTTT.